Presented here are 21 T cell receptor beta chains from one specimen sequenced in a study of blood T cell repertoires in COVID-19. The table came from immunoSEQ multiplex PCR; TCRdb's copy has only in-frame clones and leaves some out. Found here are some 350,000 clones, around 82% of them singletons; the top ten hold just under 3%. Sequencing was carried out using peripheral blood. The receptor set was obtained from a young man with active or convalescent COVID-19.

The genes are TRBV9 and TRBJ1-1, with D uncertain. The V end was cut by 0 bases, the J end by 0 bases, with 9 bases between. The CDR3 is 15 residues long. Germline lookup yields CDR1 SGDLS and CDR2 YYNGEE. Here the CDR3 DNA reads TGTGCCAGCAGCGTAGCTACAGAAATGAACACTGAAGCTTTCTTT. Its translation is CASSVATEMNTEAFF.

This chain links TRBV28 with TRBJ2-7, with unresolved D. Trimming took 3 bases from V and 1 from J, leaving 13 bases between them. This CDR3 spans 15 amino acids. The germline V gene encodes CDR1 MDHEN and CDR2 SYDVKM. The CDR3 loop is CASSFGAVRSYEQYF. The CDR3 DNA is TGTGCCAGCAGTTTCGGCGCGGTGAGATCCTACGAGCAGTACTTC.

V usage is TRBV7-2 and J usage is TRBJ2-7; 9 positions match TRBD1. The germline V gene has CDR1 SGHTA and CDR2 FQGNSA. Trimming took 5 bases from V and 4 from J; bases not matched to a gene: 12. CDR3 size: 16 residues. The CDR3, as DNA: TGTGCCAGCAGCCTACCGCCCGGGACAGGGTTGTACGAGCAGTACTTC. Protein sequence: CASSLPPGTGLYEQYF.

A single count supports this clone. The V and J genes are TRBV6-6 and TRBJ2-1; 10 bases are a match to TRBD2. Germline V CDR1 and CDR2: MNHNY, SVGAGI (reference sequence). CDR3 length: 16 amino acids. The trim removed 2 bases at V and 3 bases at J, leaving 4 bases unmatched. The CDR3 sequence is CASSYGSGGNYNEQFF. The DNA of the CDR3 is TGTGCCAGCAGTTACGGTAGCGGGGGGAACTACAATGAGCAGTTCTTC.

The chain recombines TRBV18 with TRBJ1-2; 7 bases agree with TRBD1. Germline V gives CDR1 KGHSH, CDR2 LQKENI. V shed 8 bases and J 0 bases; nucleotides not matched to a gene: 9. The CDR3 extends over 15 amino acids. The CDR3 nucleotides are TGTGCCAGCCTACCAGGAGGGGGCGCTAACTATGGCTACACCTTC. Its protein product is CASLPGGGANYGYTF.

This clone was recorded once. The chain employs TRBV24-1 and TRBJ1-2; D is perhaps TRBD1 (5 bases). V was clipped by 2 bases and J by 5 bases, with 8 bases between them. The CDR3 runs to 13 residues. CDR1 KGHDR and CDR2 SFDVKD come from the germline V gene. The CDR3, as DNA: TGTGCCACCAGTGATTGGCAGGGATATGGCTACACCTTC. Amino acid sequence: CATSDWQGYGYTF.

The V gene is TRBV24-1, the J gene TRBJ1-5; unclear D gene. This CDR3 region has 14 residues. V gave up 4 bases and J gave up 0 bases, with 6 bases separating them. CDR1 KGHDR and CDR2 SFDVKD come from the germline V gene. CDR3 nucleotides: TGTGCCACCAGTGACAGTCGTAGCAATCAGCCCCAGCATTTT. Translated: CATSDSRSNQPQHF.

The chain is built from TRBV3-1 (or the pseudogene TRBV3-2) and TRBJ2-3, with 10 positions matching TRBD2. Germline-derived CDR1 and CDR2 are LGHDT and YNNKEL (reference sequence). The CDR3 has 17 amino acids. V was pared by 2 bases and J by 2 bases, with 7 bases of the junction left unmatched. This CDR3 reads CASSQTGLARATDTQYF. The DNA of the CDR3 is TGTGCCAGCAGCCAAACGGGACTAGCGCGGGCCACAGATACGCAGTATTTT.

This chain links TRBV19 with TRBJ2-3; no firm D call. V was cut by 1 base and J by 2 bases, with 4 bases left in between. CDR1 is LNHDA, CDR2 SQIVND, per germline (reference sequence). The CDR3 has 13 residues. Here the CDR3 DNA reads TGTGCCAGTAGTATAGCCTCCACAGATACGCAGTATTTT. It specifies CASSIASTDTQYF.

The J gene is TRBJ1-1, the V gene TRBV7-6; D is ambiguous. Germline V CDR1 and CDR2: SGHVS, FNYEAQ. Trimming removed 2 bases at V and 4 bases at J, with 11 bases between. The length of the CDR3 is 14 residues. DNA of the CDR3: TGTGCCAGCAGCTTACCCCTCCGGGTCACTGAAGCTTTCTTT. This translates into CASSLPLRVTEAFF.

DNA for the CDR3: TGTGCCAGCAGCAAAGGACATGCCAGCTCTGGGGCCAACGTCCTGACTTTC. It codes for CASSKGHASSGANVLTF. The rearrangement joins TRBV21-1 to TRBJ2-6; the D call TRBD1 from the table was never checked on the DNA. TRBV21-1 is a pseudogene. CDR3 size: 17 residues.

The chain is built from TRBV30 and TRBJ1-2, with D possibly matching TRBD1 (6 bases). This CDR3 is built from 13 residues. Germline-derived CDR1 and CDR2 are GTSNPN and SVGIG (reference sequence). Trimming took 3 bases from V and 4 from J, leaving 12 bases between them. CDR3 in DNA: TGTGCCTGGAGCAGCGGACAGAGCTATGGCTACACCTTC. This gives the protein CAWSSGQSYGYTF.

The chain is built from TRBV7-9 and TRBJ2-7; TRBD2 might be the D (6 bases). CDR3 length equals 14 residues. CDR1 is SEHNR and CDR2 is FQNEAQ in the germline V gene (reference sequence). V was trimmed by 4 bases and J by 3 bases, leaving 13 bases between them. CDR3 loop: CASSSSGLNYEQYF. CDR3 nucleotide sequence: TGTGCCAGCAGCTCCTCGGGACTCAACTACGAGCAGTACTTC.

V usage is TRBV4-2 and J usage is TRBJ1-4; D unclear. The V end lost 5 bases, the J end lost 5 bases, and 12 bases lay between the germline ends. The CDR3 totals 14 residues. Germline assignment: CDR1 LGHNA and CDR2 YNFKEQ. The CDR3 here is CASSSQRRNEKLFF. The CDR3 coding sequence is TGTGCCAGCAGCTCCCAGCGGAGGAATGAAAAACTGTTTTTT.

CDR3 in DNA: TGCGCCAGCAGGAGTAGGGGGGGGGCCCCAGATACGCAGTATTTT. It is translated as CASRSRGGAPDTQYF. The rearrangement joins TRBV4-1 to TRBJ2-3; D possibly corresponds to TRBD2 (7 bases). This CDR3 comprises 15 residues. Between the trimmed V and J ends, which lost 6 bases and 4 bases, there was a span of 17 bases. Germline V CDR1 and CDR2: MGHRA, YSYEKL.

The chain has TRBV25-1 and TRBJ2-1, with D possibly being TRBD1 (6 bases). The CDR3 spans 15 residues. V was shortened by 3 bases and J by 3 bases, with 12 bases between the two germline ends. Looked up from germline, CDR1 is MGHDK and CDR2 is SYGVNS. The chain's CDR3 is CASSDDRSGYNEQFF. The CDR3 DNA reads TGTGCCAGCAGTGATGACAGGTCCGGCTACAATGAGCAGTTCTTC.

V and J are TRBV29-1 and TRBJ1-1, with D maybe TRBD1 (5 bases). The V end was cut by 7 bases, the J end by 0 bases, with 12 bases between. CDR1 is SQVTM and CDR2 is ANQGSEA in the germline V gene. The CDR3 length is 13 residues. CDR3 region: CSGGAGMNTEAFF. In nucleotides, the CDR3 is TGCAGCGGAGGTGCAGGGATGAACACTGAAGCTTTCTTT.

J is TRBJ1-1 and V is TRBV7-9; D perhaps matches TRBD1 (6 bases). The CDR3 sequence is 13 residues long. The germline gives CDR1 SEHNR, CDR2 FQNEAQ (reference sequence). V was shortened by 3 bases and J by 2 bases, with 7 bases between the two germline ends. The CDR3 reads CASSLTGNTEAFF. In nucleotides, the CDR3 is TGTGCCAGCAGCTTGACAGGTAACACTGAAGCTTTCTTT. The whole variable domain, remainder taken from reference TRBV7-9 and TRBJ1-1, is DTGVSQNPRHKITKRGQNVTFRCDPISEHNRLYWYRQTLGQGPEFLTYFQNEAQLEKSRLLSDRFSAERPKGSFSTLEIQRTEQGDSAMYLCASSLTGNTEAFFGQGTRLTVV.

V usage is TRBV15 and J usage is TRBJ2-3, with TRBD1 matching 7 bases. The CDR3 spans 16 residues. CDR1 is LNHNV, CDR2 YYDKDF, per germline (reference sequence). V dropped 0 bases and J dropped 2; count of bases not matched to a gene: 5. The CDR3 nucleotides read TGTGCCACCAGCAGAGAATTAGGGGGCCTCACAGATACGCAGTATTTT. The encoded protein is CATSRELGGLTDTQYF. Full variable domain (outside the CDR3, taken from reference TRBV15 and TRBJ2-3): DAMVIQNPRYQVTQFGKPVTLSCSQTLNHNVMYWYQQKSSQAPKLLFHYYDKDFNNEADTPDNFQSRRPNTSFCFLDIRSPGLGDTAMYLCATSRELGGLTDTQYFGPGTRLTVL.

This chain uses TRBV14 with TRBJ2-2; D is perhaps TRBD1 (5 bases). The germline CDR1 and CDR2 sequences are SGHDN and FVKESK. Deletions cut 5 bases from V and 2 bases from J, with 12 bases between. The CDR3 totals 15 residues. The CDR3 coding sequence is TGTGCCAGCAGCTATCGGCAGGGCAACACCGGGGAGCTGTTTTTT. The encoded protein is CASSYRQGNTGELFF.

This clone showed up just once. The chain is built from TRBV7-9 and TRBJ1-6; D remains unclear. The CDR3 sequence is 14 residues long. Between the trimmed V and J ends, which lost 1 base and 9 bases, there was a span of 10 bases. CDR1 and CDR2 (germline): SEHNR, FQNEAQ (reference sequence). The CDR3: CASSLGGLTSPLHF. In DNA form, the CDR3 reads TGTGCCAGCAGCTTAGGAGGGTTAACTTCACCCCTCCACTTT.